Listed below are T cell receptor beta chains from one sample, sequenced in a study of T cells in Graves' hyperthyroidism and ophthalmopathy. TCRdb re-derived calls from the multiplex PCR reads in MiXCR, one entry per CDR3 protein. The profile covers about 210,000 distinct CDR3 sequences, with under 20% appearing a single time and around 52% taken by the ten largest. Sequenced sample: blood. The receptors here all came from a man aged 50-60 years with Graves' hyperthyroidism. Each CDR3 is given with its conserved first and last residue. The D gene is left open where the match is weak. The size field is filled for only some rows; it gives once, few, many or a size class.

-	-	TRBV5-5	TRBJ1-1	TGTGCCAGCAGACCGACCGGTGCCACTGAAGCTTTCTTT	CASRPTGATEAFF
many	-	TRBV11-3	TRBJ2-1	TGTGCCAGCAGCCGCCTTGGATCGGGGGAGCAGTTCTTC	CASSRLGSGEQFF
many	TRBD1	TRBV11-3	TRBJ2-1	TGTGCCAGCAGGACCGGGACAGGGGGCGGGGAGCAGTTCTTC	CASRTGTGGGEQFF
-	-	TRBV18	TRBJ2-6	TGTGCCAGCTCATCCATAAGCGGGCGCTCTGGGGCCAACGTCCTGACTTTC	CASSSISGRSGANVLTF
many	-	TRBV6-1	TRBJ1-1	TGTGCCAGCAGCAGGGACGGACGTTTGAACACTGAAGCTTTCTTT	CASSRDGRLNTEAFF
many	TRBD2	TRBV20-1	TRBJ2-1	TGCAGTGCTAGACTAGCGGGAGGGTTCTCCTACAATGAGCAGTTCTTC	CSARLAGGFSYNEQFF
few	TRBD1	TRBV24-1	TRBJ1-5	TGTGCCACCAGTGGGGCCGGGACAGGAAGCAATCAGCCCCAGCATTTT	CATSGAGTGSNQPQHF
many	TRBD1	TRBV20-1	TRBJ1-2	TGCAGTGCTAGCCCCGATTGGCAGGGGGGAGGCTACACCTTC	CSASPDWQGGGYTF
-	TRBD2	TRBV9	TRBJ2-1	TGTGCCAGCAGCGTAGGGGACCGCTGGACTAGCGGGAAGGGTGAGCAGTTCTTC	CASSVGDRWTSGKGEQFF
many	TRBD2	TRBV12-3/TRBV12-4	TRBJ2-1	TGTGCCAGCAGTCCCCGACGCGGGAGGATCTACAATGAGCAGTTCTTC	CASSPRRGRIYNEQFF
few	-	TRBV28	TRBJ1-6	TGTGCCAGCAGGATCGGGACGAGTGCCTCACCCCTCCACTTT	CASRIGTSASPLHF
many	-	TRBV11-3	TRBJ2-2	TGTGCCAGCAGACGGAGTGGTTGGCAGGAGAACACCGGGGAGCTGTTTTTT	CASRRSGWQENTGELFF
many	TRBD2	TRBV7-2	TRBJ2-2	TGTGCCAGCAGGCCCCTACTAGCGGAGGAAACCGGGGAGCTGTTTTTT	CASRPLLAEETGELFF
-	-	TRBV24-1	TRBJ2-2	TGTGCCACCCATGGAGACACCGGGGAGCTGTTTTTT	CATHGDTGELFF
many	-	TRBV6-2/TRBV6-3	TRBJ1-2	TGTGCCAGCAGTGACGGCGGGGCCCTGAACTATGGCTACACCTTC	CASSDGGALNYGYTF
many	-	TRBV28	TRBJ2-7	TGTGCCAGCAGTTCTGCGGACGCAATCACCTCCTACGAGCAGTACTTC	CASSSADAITSYEQYF
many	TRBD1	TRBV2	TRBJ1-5	TGTGCCAGCGGGGTAGACAGGGCTGGCAATCAGCCCCAGCATTTT	CASGVDRAGNQPQHF
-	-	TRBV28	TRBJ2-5	TGTGCCAGCAGTGGGGGTGAACAGGGATCTCAAGAGACCCAGTACTTC	CASSGGEQGSQETQYF
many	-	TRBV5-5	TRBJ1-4	TGTGCCAGCAGCTTCGGGGGTGAAAAACTGTTTTTT	CASSFGGEKLFF
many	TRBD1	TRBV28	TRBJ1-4	TGTGCCAGCAGTTTGGTAGGACAGGCTAATGAAAAACTGTTTTTT	CASSLVGQANEKLFF
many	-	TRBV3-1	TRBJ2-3	TGTGCCAGCAGCCAGGGATGGACAGATACGCAGTATTTT	CASSQGWTDTQYF
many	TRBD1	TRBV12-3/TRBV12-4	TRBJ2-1	TGTGCCAGCAGAAGTCCCGGGACAGGGGATGAGCAGTTCTTC	CASRSPGTGDEQFF
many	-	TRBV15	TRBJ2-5	TGTGCCACCAGCGCCCCGGGGGCGGGACAAGAGACCCAGTACTTC	CATSAPGAGQETQYF
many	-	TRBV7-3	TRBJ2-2	TGTGCCAGCAGCCCAGGGACCCCGCGCGACACCGGGGAGCTGTTTTTT	CASSPGTPRDTGELFF
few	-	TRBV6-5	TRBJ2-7	TGTGCCAGCAGTTCACAGAGGATAGTCTACGAGCAGTACTTC	CASSSQRIVYEQYF
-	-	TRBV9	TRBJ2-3	TGTGCCAGCAGCGTAGTTGTTGCAGATACGCAGTATTTT	CASSVVVADTQYF
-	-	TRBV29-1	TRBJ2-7	TGCAGCGTAGCCGGGACATTGGGACCTTACGAGCAGTACTTC	CSVAGTLGPYEQYF
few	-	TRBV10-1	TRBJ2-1	TGCGCCAGCAGTGATCGTCTGGACTACAATGAGCAGTTCTTC	CASSDRLDYNEQFF
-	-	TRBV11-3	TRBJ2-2	TGTGCCAGCAGCTTAGGGGCAGGGACCTACGGGCACTCGAACACCGGGGAGCTGTTTTTT	CASSLGAGTYGHSNTGELFF
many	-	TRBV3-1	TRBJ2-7	TGTGCCAGCAGCAACCGGGGCTCGCCTCTATACGAGCAGTACTTC	CASSNRGSPLYEQYF
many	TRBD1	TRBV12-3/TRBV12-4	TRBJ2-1	TGTGCCAGCAGTTTAATTAGGACAGGGGTCTACAATGAGCAGTTCTTC	CASSLIRTGVYNEQFF
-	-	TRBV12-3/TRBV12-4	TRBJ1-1	TGTGCCAGCAGTTTGCAATCAGGGGTGAGCACTGAAGCTTTCTTT	CASSLQSGVSTEAFF
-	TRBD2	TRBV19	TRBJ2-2	TGTGCCAGTAGTCGGCTAGCGGAGAACACCGGGGAGCTGTTTTTT	CASSRLAENTGELFF
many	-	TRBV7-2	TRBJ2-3	TGTGCCAGCAGCTTAGATGGAGCCACAGATACGCAGTATTTT	CASSLDGATDTQYF
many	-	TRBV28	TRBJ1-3	TGTGCCAGCAGTTATAGCTCTGGAAACACCATATATTTT	CASSYSSGNTIYF
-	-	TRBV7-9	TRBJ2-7	TGTGCCAGCAGCCTCGGGACCCTTTTATACTACGAGCAGTACTTC	CASSLGTLLYYEQYF
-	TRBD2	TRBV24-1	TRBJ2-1	TGTGCCACCAGTGAGGGCGGGACTAGCGGCTACAATGAGCAGTTCTTC	CATSEGGTSGYNEQFF
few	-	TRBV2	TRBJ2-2	TGTGCCAGCAGTCTTGGTATCGAGAACACCGGGGAGCTGTTTTTT	CASSLGIENTGELFF
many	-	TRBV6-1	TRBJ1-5	TGTGCCAGCAGCCGCGGACTTGCAAGCAATCAGCCCCAGCATTTT	CASSRGLASNQPQHF
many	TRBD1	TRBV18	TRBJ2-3	TGTGCCAGCTCACCTTTGACAGGGATCACAGATACGCAGTATTTT	CASSPLTGITDTQYF
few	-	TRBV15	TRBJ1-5	TGTGCCACCAGCAGAGCTGGGACCGTAAATCAGCCCCAGCATTTT	CATSRAGTVNQPQHF
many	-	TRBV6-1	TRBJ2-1	TGTGCCAGCAGTTTGACAGGCCACAATGAGCAGTTCTTC	CASSLTGHNEQFF
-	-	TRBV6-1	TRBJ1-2	TGTGCCAGCGGTGGAGAAAACTATGGCTACACCTTC	CASGGENYGYTF
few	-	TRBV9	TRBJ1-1	TGTGCCAGCAGCCGGACAGTTAACACTGAAGCTTTCTTT	CASSRTVNTEAFF
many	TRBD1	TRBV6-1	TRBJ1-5	TGTGCCAGCATGCGGACAGGGGGTGAGCCCCAGCATTTT	CASMRTGGEPQHF
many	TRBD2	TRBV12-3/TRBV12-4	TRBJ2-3	TGTGCCAGCAAGGCCATCGGGGGGACAGATACGCAGTATTTT	CASKAIGGTDTQYF
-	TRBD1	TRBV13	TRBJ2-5	TGTGCCAGCAGCTCCAGACAGGGCTCAGAGACCCAGTACTTC	CASSSRQGSETQYF
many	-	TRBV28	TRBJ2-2	TGTGCCAGCACATACAGCATAGGAGCCACCGGGGAGCTGTTTTTT	CASTYSIGATGELFF
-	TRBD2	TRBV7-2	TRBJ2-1	TGTGCCAGCAGCTTGGGACTAGCGGGAGGAGGGGATGAGCAGTTCTTC	CASSLGLAGGGDEQFF
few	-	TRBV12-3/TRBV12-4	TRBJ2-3	TGTGCCAGCAGTTTCAAAGGGGCTGAGTATTTT	CASSFKGAEYF
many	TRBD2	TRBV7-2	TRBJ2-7	TGTGCCAGCAGCTTAGGGCCGGGACTAGCGGGAGGGTCCTACGAGCAGTACTTC	CASSLGPGLAGGSYEQYF